The 4 T cell receptor beta chains in this list originate from one sample, sequenced in a study of blood T cells in healthy people across ages. The use of a sample-barcoded 5' primer and a J-beta primer mix characterized a second PCR of roughly 7 to 11 cycles. From the 5' RACE reads, TCRdb called clonotypes with MiXCR, one entry per CDR3 protein. The sample records around 710,000 distinct CDR3 sequences, around 46% being singletons. The sequencing sample was made of blood. The receptors were gathered from a woman aged 55-70 years in good health.

In this sample, this clonotype turned up a few times. The chain combines TRBV4-3 with TRBJ2-5; TRBD1 might be the D (5 bases). CDR3 length: 16 residues. Germline lookup yields CDR1 LGHNA and CDR2 YSLEER. The ends were cut back, 0 bases at V and 2 bases at J, with 13 bases in the middle. The CDR3 coding sequence is TGCGCCAGCAGCCAAGATATTCTTGGGGCACAAGAGACCCAGTACTTC. Amino acid sequence: CASSQDILGAQETQYF.

The chain carries TRBV29-1 and TRBJ1-1, with D tentatively TRBD1 (5 bases). V was cut by 3 bases and J by 10 bases, with 9 bases left in between. CDR1 is SQVTM and CDR2 is ANQGSEA in the germline V gene. CDR3 length: 10 amino acids. DNA of the CDR3: TGCAGCGTTGATGCCGGGGGAGCTTTCTTT. Protein sequence: CSVDAGGAFF.

As to this clonotype: Germline is not matched at one junction end, which may reflect a read error. CDR3 sequence (DNA): TGCAGTGCTAGCCCCGGGGAAGTTCTGGCCAAAAACACTCAGTACTTC. It is translated as CSASPGEVLAKNTQYF. The chain is built from TRBV20-1 and TRBJ2-4, with D perhaps matching TRBD2 (5 bases). The CDR3 is 16 amino acids. From germline, CDR1 is DFQATT and CDR2 SNEGSKA (reference sequence).

This clonotype was picked up many times. The V and J genes are TRBV3-1 and TRBJ2-1; 13 nucleotides align to TRBD2. This CDR3 contains 12 residues. Trimming at V came to 9 bases and at J to 10 bases, leaving 3 bases not matched to a gene. Germline values: CDR1 LGHDT, CDR2 YNNKEL (reference sequence). The CDR3 nucleotides are TGTGCCAGTAGACTAGCGGGGGGCGAGCAGTTCTTC. Encoded protein: CASRLAGGEQFF.